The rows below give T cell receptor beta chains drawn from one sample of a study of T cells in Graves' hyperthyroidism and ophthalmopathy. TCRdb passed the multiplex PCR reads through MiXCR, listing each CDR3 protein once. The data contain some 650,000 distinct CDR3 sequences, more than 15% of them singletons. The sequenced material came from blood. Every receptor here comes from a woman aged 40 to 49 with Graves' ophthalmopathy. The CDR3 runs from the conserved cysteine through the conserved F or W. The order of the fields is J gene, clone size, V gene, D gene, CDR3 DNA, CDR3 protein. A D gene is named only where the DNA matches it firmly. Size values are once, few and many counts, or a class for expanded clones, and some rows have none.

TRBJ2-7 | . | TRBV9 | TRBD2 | TGTGCCAGCAGCCCCACGACTAGCGGGAAAGACTACGAGCAGTACTTC | CASSPTTSGKDYEQYF
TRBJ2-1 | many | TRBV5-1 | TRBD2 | TGTGCCAGCAGCTTGGCGGGACTAGCGGGAGTGAATGAGCAGTTCTTC | CASSLAGLAGVNEQFF
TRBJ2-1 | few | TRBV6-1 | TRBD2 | TGTGCCAGCAGTTCGACGGGAGGGTTTAACAATGAGCAGTTCTTC | CASSSTGGFNNEQFF
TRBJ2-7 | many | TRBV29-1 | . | TGCAGCGTTGTACAGAACTACGAGCAGTACTTC | CSVVQNYEQYF
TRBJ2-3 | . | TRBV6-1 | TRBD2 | TGTGCCAGCAGTCGCGCACCGGGACTAGCGGGGGGGCCATATACGCAGTATTTT | CASSRAPGLAGGPYTQYF
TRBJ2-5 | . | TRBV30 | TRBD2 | TGTGCCTGGAGTAGCGGGAGGACCTCCGGACGGGAGACCCAGTACTTC | CAWSSGRTSGRETQYF
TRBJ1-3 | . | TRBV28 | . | TGTGCCTGGCAGGATGGAAACACCATATATTTT | CAWQDGNTIYF
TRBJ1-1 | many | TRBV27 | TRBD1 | TGTGCCAGCAGACGAAAACAGACAGGGGGAACGAATGAAGCTTTCTTT | CASRRKQTGGTNEAFF
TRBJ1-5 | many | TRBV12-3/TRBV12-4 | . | TGTGCCAGCAGTTTAAGTACAGCTGAGGGACAGCCCCAGCATTTT | CASSLSTAEGQPQHF
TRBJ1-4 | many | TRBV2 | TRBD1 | TGTGCCAGTTACCAGGGGGTCGGAACTAATGAAAAACTGTTTTTT | CASYQGVGTNEKLFF
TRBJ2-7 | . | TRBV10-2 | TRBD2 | TGCGCCAGCACTAGAAGCGGGAGTAGGTACGAGCAGTACTTC | CASTRSGSRYEQYF